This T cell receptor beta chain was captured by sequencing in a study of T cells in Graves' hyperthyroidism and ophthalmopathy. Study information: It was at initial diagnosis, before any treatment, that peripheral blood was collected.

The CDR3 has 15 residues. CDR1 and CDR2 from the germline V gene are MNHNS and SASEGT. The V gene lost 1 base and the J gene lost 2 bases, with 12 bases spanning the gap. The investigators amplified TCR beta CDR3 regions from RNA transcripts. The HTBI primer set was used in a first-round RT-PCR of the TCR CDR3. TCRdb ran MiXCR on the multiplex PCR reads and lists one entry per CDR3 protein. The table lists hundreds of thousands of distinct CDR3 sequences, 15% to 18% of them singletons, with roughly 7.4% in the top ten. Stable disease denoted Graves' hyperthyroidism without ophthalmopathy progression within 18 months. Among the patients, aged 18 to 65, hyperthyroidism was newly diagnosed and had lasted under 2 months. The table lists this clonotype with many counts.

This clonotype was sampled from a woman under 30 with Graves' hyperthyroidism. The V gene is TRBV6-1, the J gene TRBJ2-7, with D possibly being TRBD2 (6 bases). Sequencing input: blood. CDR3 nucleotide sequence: TGTGCCAGCAGTGAAGACCCGGGAGTAGCCTACGAGCAGTACTTC. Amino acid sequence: CASSEDPGVAYEQYF.